This TCR beta chain was profiled in a study of molecular identifiers for immune sequencing clone quantification. TCRdb ran MiXCR on the PCR reads and lists one entry per CDR3 protein. This table holds 20,000 or so distinct CDR3 sequences, roughly 20% found once. This clonotype was seen many times. The germline gives CDR1 SGDLS, CDR2 YYNGEE. The CDR3 is 15 residues long. J gave up 4 bases and V 0 bases, and 6 bases lay outside the gene matches. The sequencing input was naive CD8+ T cells from blood, with Jurkat cell RNA spiked in. Stated subset: FACS-sorted CD8+CD4-CCR7+CD45RA+ naive T cells. This TCR came from a human donor in good health. Some libraries in this study had Jurkat cell RNA spiked in. V and J are TRBV9 and TRBJ2-7, with TRBD2 identical over 8 bases. CDR3 in DNA: TGTGCCAGCAGCGTAGTTCCTAGCGGGCGGTACGAGCAGTACTTC. It translates to CASSVVPSGRYEQYF. The whole variable domain, filled in from reference TRBV9 and TRBJ2-7, reads DSGVTQTPKHLITATGQRVTLRCSPRSGDLSVYWYQQSLDQGLQFLIQYYNGEERAKGNILERFSAQQFPDLHSELNLSSLELGDSALYFCASSVVPSGRYEQYFGPGTRLTVT.